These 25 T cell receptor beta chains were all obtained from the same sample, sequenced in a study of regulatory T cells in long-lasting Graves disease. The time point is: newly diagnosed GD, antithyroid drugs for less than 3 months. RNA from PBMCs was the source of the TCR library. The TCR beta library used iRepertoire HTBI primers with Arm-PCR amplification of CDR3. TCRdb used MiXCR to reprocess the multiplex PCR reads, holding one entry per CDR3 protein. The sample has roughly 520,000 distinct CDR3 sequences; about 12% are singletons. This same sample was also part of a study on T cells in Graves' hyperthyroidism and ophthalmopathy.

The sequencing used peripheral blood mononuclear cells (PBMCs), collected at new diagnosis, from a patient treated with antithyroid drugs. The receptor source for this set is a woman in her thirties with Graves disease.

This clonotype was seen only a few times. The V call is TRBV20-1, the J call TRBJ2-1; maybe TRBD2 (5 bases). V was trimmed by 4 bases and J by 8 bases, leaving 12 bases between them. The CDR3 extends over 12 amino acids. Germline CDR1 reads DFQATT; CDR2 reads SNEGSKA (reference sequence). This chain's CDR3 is CSATEEEDEQFF. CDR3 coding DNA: TGCAGTGCTACCGAGGAGGAAGATGAGCAGTTCTTC.

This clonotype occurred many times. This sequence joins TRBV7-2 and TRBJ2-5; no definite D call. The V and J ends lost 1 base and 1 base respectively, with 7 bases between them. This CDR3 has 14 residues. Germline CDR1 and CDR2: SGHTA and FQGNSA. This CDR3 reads CASSLEASQETQYF. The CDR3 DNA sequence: TGTGCCAGCAGCTTAGAAGCGTCCCAAGAGACCCAGTACTTC.

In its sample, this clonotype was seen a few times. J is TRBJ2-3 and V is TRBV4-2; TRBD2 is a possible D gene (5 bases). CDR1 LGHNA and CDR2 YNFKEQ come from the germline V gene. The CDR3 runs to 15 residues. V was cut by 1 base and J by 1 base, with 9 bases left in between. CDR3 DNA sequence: TGTGCCAGCAGCCAAGGCGGGCCGCGCACAGATACGCAGTATTTT. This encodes CASSQGGPRTDTQYF.

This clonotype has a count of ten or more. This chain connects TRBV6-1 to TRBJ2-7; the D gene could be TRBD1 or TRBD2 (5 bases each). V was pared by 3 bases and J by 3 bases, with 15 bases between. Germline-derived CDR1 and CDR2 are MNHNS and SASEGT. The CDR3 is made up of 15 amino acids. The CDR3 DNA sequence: TGTGCCAGCAGTGAGCTCGGGGCTAGTCGCTACGAGCAGTACTTC. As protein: CASSELGASRYEQYF.

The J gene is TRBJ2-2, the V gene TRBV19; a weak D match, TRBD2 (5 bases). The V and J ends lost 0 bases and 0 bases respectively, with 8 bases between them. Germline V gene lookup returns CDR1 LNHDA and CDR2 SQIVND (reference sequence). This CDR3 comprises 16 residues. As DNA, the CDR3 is TGTGCCAGTAGTATAGAGCGGGTCGCGAACACCGGGGAGCTGTTTTTT. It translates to CASSIERVANTGELFF.

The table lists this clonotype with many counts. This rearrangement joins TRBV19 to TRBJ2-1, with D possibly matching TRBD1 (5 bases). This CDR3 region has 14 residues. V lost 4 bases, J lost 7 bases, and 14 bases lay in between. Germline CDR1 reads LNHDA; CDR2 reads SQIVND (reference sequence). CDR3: CASSTLTTVNEQFF. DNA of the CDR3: TGTGCCAGTAGTACTTTGACGACAGTTAATGAGCAGTTCTTC.

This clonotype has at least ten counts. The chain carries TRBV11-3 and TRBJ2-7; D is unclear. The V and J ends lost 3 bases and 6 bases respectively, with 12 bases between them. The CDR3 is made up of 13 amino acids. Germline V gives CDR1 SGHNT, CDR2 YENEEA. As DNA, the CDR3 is TGTGCCAGCAGCTTTACAGCCCCGCTCGAGCAGTACTTC. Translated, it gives CASSFTAPLEQYF. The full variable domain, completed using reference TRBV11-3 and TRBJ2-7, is EAGVVQSPRYKIIEKKQPVAFWCNPISGHNTLYWYLQNLGQGPELLIRYENEEAVDDSQLPKDRFSAERLKGVDSTLKIQPAELGDSAVYLCASSFTAPLEQYFGPGTRLTVT.

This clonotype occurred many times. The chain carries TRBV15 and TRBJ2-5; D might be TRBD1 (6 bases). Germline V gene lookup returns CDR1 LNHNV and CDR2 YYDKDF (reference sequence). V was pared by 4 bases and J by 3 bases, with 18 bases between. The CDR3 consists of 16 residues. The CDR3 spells CATSTNYRASKETQYF. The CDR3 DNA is TGTGCCACCAGCACGAACTACAGGGCTTCAAAAGAGACCCAGTACTTC.

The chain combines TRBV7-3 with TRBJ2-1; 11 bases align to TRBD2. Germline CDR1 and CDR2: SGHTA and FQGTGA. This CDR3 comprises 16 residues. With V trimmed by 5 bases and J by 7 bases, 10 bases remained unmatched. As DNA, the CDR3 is TGTGCCAGCAGCATTACTAGCGGGAGAAGGGGGAATGAGCAGTTCTTC. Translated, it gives CASSITSGRRGNEQFF.

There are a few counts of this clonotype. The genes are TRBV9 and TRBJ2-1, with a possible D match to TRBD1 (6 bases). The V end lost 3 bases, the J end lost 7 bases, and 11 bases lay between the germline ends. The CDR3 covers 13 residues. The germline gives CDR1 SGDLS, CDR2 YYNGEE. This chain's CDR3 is CASSAGHKNEQFF. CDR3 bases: TGTGCCAGCAGCGCGGGACACAAGAATGAGCAGTTCTTC.

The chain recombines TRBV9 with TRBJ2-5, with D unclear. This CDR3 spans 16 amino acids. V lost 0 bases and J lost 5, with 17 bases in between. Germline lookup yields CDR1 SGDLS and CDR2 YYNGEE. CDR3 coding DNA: TGTGCCAGCAGCGTAGGGGTAGCCTCAGGCGTGGAGACCCAGTACTTC. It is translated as CASSVGVASGVETQYF.

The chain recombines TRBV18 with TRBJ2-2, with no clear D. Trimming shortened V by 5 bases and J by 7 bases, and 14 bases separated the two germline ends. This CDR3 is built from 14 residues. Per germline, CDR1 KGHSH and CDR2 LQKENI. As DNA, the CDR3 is TGTGCCAGCTCAGCAAGTGCAGTTAACGGGGAGCTGTTTTTT. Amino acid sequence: CASSASAVNGELFF.

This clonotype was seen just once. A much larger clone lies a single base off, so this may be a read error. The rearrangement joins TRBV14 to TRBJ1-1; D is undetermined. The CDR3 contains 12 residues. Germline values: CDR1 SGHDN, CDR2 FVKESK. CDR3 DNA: TGTGCCAGCAGCCAAGTTTGGGGTGAACCTTTCTTT. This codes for CASSQVWGEPFF.

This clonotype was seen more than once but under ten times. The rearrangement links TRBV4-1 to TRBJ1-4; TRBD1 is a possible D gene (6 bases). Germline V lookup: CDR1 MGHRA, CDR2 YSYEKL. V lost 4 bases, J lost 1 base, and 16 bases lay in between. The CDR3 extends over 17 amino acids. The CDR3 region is CASSRTLLQGTNEKLFF. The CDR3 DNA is TGCGCCAGCAGCCGGACACTCTTACAGGGAACTAATGAAAAACTGTTTTTT.

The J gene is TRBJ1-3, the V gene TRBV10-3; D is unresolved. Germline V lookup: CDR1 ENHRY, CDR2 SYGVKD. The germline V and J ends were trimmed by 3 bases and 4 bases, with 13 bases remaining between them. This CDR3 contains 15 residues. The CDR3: CAISDPSRAGNTIYF. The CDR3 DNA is TGTGCCATCAGTGACCCTTCGAGGGCGGGAAACACCATATATTTT.

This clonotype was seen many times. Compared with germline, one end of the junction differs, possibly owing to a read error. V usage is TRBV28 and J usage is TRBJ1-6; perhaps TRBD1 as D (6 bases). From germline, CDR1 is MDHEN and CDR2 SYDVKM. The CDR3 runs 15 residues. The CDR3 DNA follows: TGTGCCGGCAGAGACAGGAGCTCCTATAATTCACCCCTCCACTTT. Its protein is CAGRDRSSYNSPLHF.

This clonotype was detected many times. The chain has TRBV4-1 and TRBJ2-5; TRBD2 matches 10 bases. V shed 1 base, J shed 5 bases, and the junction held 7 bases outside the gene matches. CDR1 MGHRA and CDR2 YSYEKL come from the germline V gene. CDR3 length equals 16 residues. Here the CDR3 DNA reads TGCGCCAGCAGCCAAGGCGTAGCGGGAGGAGGCGAGACCCAGTACTTC. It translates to CASSQGVAGGGETQYF.

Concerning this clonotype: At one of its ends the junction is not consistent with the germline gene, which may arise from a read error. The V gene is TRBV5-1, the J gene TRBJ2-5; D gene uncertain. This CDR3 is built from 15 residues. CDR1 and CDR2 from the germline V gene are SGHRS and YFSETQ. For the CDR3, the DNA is TGCGCCAGCAGCTTGACACCGGGCCACCAAGAGGCCCAGTACTTC. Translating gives CASSLTPGHQEAQYF.

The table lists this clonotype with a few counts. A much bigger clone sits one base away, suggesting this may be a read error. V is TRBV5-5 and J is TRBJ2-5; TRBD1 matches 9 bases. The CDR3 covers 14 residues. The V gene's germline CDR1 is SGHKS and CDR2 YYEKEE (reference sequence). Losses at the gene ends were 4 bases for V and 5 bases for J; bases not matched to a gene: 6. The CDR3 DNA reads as TGTGCCAGCAGCCGGGCCGGGACAGGGGAGACCCAGTACTTC. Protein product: CASSRAGTGETQYF. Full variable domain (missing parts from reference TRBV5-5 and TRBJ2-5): DAGVTQSPTHLIKTRGQQVTLRCSPISGHKSVSWYQQVLGQGPQFIFQYYEKEERGRGNFPDRFSARQFPNYSSELNVNALLLGDSALYLCASSRAGTGETQYFGPGTRLLVL.

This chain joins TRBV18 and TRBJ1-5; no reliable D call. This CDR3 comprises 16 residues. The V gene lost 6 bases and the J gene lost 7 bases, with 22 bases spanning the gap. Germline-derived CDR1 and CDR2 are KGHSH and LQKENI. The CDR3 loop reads CASSVTAGNQGQPQHF. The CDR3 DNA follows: TGTGCCAGCTCTGTAACTGCGGGGAATCAAGGACAGCCCCAGCATTTT.

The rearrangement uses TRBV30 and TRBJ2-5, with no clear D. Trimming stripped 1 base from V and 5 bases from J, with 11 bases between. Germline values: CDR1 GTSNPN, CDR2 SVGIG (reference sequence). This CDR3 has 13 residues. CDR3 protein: CAWSGAAAETQYF. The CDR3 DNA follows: TGTGCCTGGAGTGGAGCCGCCGCGGAGACCCAGTACTTC.

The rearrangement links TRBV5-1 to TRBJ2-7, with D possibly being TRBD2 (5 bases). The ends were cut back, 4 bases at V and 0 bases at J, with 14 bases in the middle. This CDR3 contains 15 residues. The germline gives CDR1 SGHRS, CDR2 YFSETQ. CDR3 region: CASSPEGRDSYEQYF. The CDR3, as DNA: TGCGCCAGCAGCCCCGAAGGACGGGACTCCTACGAGCAGTACTTC.

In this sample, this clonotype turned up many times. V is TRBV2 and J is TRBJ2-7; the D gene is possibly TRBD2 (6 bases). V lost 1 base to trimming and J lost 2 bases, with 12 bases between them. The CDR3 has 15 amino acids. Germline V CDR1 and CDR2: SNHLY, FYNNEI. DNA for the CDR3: TGTGCCAGCAGTGAAGAAGAGACTAGTCCCTACGAGCAGTACTTC. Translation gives CASSEEETSPYEQYF.

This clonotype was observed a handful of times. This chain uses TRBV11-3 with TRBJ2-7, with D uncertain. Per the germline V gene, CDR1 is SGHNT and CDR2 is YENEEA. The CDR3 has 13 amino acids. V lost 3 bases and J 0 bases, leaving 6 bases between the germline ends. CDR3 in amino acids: CASSLTYSYEQYF. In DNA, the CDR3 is TGTGCCAGCAGCTTGACTTACTCCTACGAGCAGTACTTC.

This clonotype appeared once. The CDR3 nucleotides are TGTGCCAGCAGAAAGTCAGGGGGAGGCTCACCCCTCCACTTT. Translation gives CASRKSGGGSPLHF. This rearrangement joins TRBV6-2 or TRBV6-3 to TRBJ1-6; 7 nucleotides line up with TRBD1. Germline CDR1 reads MNHEY; CDR2 reads SVGEGT. Trimming cost V 6 bases and J 10 bases; bases outside gene matches: 9. The CDR3 contains 14 residues.